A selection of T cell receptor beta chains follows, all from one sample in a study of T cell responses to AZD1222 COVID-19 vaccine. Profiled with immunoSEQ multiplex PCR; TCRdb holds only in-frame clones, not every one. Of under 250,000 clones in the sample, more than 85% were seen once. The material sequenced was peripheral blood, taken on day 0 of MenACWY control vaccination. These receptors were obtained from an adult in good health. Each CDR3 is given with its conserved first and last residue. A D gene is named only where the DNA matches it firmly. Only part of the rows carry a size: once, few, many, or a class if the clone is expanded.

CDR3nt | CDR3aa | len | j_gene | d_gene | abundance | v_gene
TGTGCCACCAGCAGAGATTCAGGGACAGGGGTAGGCAATCAGCCCCAGCATTTT | CATSRDSGTGVGNQPQHF | 18 | TRBJ1-5 | TRBD1 | NA | TRBV15
TGTGCCAGCAGCCAAGATCTAACGGGCCTCAGCTCTGGAAACACCATATATTTT | CASSQDLTGLSSGNTIYF | 18 | TRBJ1-3 | NA | NA | TRBV4-2
TGTGCCAGCACACCACAGGGGTCGCAAGGCTACACCTTC | CASTPQGSQGYTF | 13 | TRBJ1-2 | TRBD1 | once | TRBV7-2
TGTGCCAGCAGCTTGGCTACGGGGGACTATGGCTACACCTTC | CASSLATGDYGYTF | 14 | TRBJ1-2 | NA | NA | TRBV5-8
TGTGCCAGCAGCCCAGGGGGACTGAACACCGGGGAGCTGTTTTTT | CASSPGGLNTGELFF | 15 | TRBJ2-2 | NA | NA | TRBV6-5
TGCGCCAGTGTCAGGGACCTCACACCGGGTACCGGGGAGCTGTTTTTT | CASVRDLTPGTGELFF | 16 | TRBJ2-2 | NA | NA | TRBV5-1
TGCAGCGTTGGCTACAGGGGGGCTGAGGGCTACACCTTC | CSVGYRGAEGYTF | 13 | TRBJ1-2 | TRBD1 | NA | TRBV29-1
TGTGCCAGCAGCTTAGCACAGGGGGCGAACACTGAAGCTTTCTTT | CASSLAQGANTEAFF | 15 | TRBJ1-1 | TRBD1 | NA | TRBV11-2
TGTGCCTGGAGCTTCCGGGGTATCGCCAAAAACATTCAGTACTTC | CAWSFRGIAKNIQYF | 15 | TRBJ2-4 | NA | NA | TRBV30
TGTGCCAGCAGTAAAGTAGCTAACTATGGCTACACCTTC | CASSKVANYGYTF | 13 | TRBJ1-2 | NA | NA | TRBV12-3/TRBV12-4
TGTGCCAGCAGCCGGCGGACTCCTCTTGACCTTTATGGCTACACCTTC | CASSRRTPLDLYGYTF | 16 | TRBJ1-2 | NA | NA | TRBV27
TGTGCCAGCTCACCAGGGGAAGTCCGGGGCACTGAAGCTTTCTTT | CASSPGEVRGTEAFF | 15 | TRBJ1-1 | NA | NA | TRBV18
TGTGCCAGCTCACCAGACAGGGTTGCTGAAGCTTTCTTT | CASSPDRVAEAFF | 13 | TRBJ1-1 | TRBD1 | NA | TRBV18
TGCAGTGCTAGTCTAGCGGGGAGCACAGATACGCAGTATTTT | CSASLAGSTDTQYF | 14 | TRBJ2-3 | TRBD2 | NA | TRBV20-1
TGTGCCATCAGTGAGGCTCGCCTCAATGAGCAGTTCTTC | CAISEARLNEQFF | 13 | TRBJ2-1 | NA | NA | TRBV10-3
TGCAGTGCTAGTACGGCGAAACGTGGCTACACCTTC | CSASTAKRGYTF | 12 | TRBJ1-2 | NA | NA | TRBV20-1
TGTGCCAGCAGTTTACTCGGGGCAGGAAAGACCACTGAAGCTTTCTTT | CASSLLGAGKTTEAFF | 16 | TRBJ1-1 | NA | NA | TRBV27
TGTGCCAGTAGTATGGACAACCCCTATGGCTACACCTTC | CASSMDNPYGYTF | 13 | TRBJ1-2 | NA | NA | TRBV19